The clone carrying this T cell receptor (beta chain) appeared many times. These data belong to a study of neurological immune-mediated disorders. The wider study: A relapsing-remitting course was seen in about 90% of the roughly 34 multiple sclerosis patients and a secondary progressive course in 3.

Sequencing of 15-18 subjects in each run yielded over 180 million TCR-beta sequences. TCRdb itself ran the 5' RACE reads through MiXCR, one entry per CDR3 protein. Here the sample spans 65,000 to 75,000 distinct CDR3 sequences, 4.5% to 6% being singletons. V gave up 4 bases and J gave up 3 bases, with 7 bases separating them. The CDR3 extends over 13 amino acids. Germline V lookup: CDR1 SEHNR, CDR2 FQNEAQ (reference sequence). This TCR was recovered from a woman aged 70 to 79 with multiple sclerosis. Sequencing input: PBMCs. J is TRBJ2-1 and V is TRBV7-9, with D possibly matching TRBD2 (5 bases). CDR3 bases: TGTGCCAGCAGCTCTGACTACTACAATGAGCAGTTCTTC. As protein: CASSSDYYNEQFF.